A single T cell receptor (beta chain) is shown here with its context. The antigen remains unidentified. The CDR3 spans 14 residues. The V and J ends lost 2 bases and 6 bases respectively, with 14 bases between them. Germline values: CDR1 KGHSH, CDR2 LQKENI. TCRdb re-derived calls from the RT-PCR reads in MiXCR, one entry per CDR3 protein. The data hold about 520,000 distinct CDR3 sequences, with more than 7% observed a single time. The data are from a study of response to subunit inactivated influenza vaccine. Study-wide points: T cells newly recruited by each seasonal influenza vaccination are few, the authors suggested.

This clonotype was sampled from a man aged 50-75 years who received an inactivated influenza vaccine. The starting material was PBMCs from blood, obtained 23 to 25 months after vaccination. The chain recombines TRBV18 with TRBJ2-7, with a tentative D call TRBD1 (5 bases). In DNA, the CDR3 is TGTGCCAGCTCACCAGGGCAGGGCGGAGCCGAGCAGTACTTC. This sequence encodes CASSPGQGGAEQYF.